This T cell receptor beta chain was recovered during a study of blood T cell repertoires in COVID-19. Study summary: Donors in the United States, Italy and Spain gave samples during acute or convalescent COVID-19. PBMCs, B-cell-depleted T cells, or T cells provided the cDNA or gDNA that made up the material.

Per the original methods: Amplification from reference gene primers served as the basis for estimated nucleated cell counts. Using immunoSEQ multiplex PCR, the repertoire was profiled, and TCRdb retains in-frame clones only, with some absent. The D gene and trimming were derived from the DNA, and the V and J assignments and clone size from that table. Among 250,000 to 300,000 clones, around 86% were seen once, and the ten largest hold around 3.2%. The germline V gene has CDR1 LNHDA and CDR2 SQIVND (reference sequence). The CDR3 is 15 amino acids. V lost 3 bases and J 8 bases, leaving 16 bases between the germline ends.

This chain uses TRBV19 with TRBJ1-4; tentatively, D is TRBD1 (6 bases). The specimen sequenced was peripheral blood. This TCR came from a woman in her fifties or sixties with active or convalescent COVID-19. Written as DNA, the CDR3 is TGTGCCAGTAGTATCCAAACAGGGCTCTCGGAAAAACTGTTTTTT. It specifies CASSIQTGLSEKLFF.